The clone carrying this T cell receptor (beta chain) was observed a few times. The antigen is unknown. This sample was included in a study of type 1 regulatory T cells. As for the study in general: T-allo10 is a Tr1-enriched, alloantigen-specific CD4 T cell product made in vitro.

The graft donor-derived T-allo10 cells reportedly recognize host alloantigens, are anergic, and suppress alloantigen-specifically. TCRdb processed the reads anew with MiXCR; each CDR3 protein has one entry. There are fewer than 70,000 distinct CDR3 sequences in the sample; about 62% occur only once, and 7.6% lies in the top ten. Sequencing was done on a sample of cultured T cells, either the whole culture or a sorted T cell fraction (not recorded which). The subset here: Tr1-enriched cell product generated in vitro against host alloantigens. This receptor was identified in a human donor in good health.

DNA of the CDR3: TGCAGTGCTAGGACGGGGGGAAATCAGCCCCAGCATTTT. The encoded protein is CSARTGGNQPQHF. V gene TRBV20-1 combines with J gene TRBJ1-5, with TRBD1 as a possible D gene (5 bases). This CDR3 is built from 13 residues. Trimming cost V 3 bases and J 4 bases, with 10 bases left between them. Per the germline V gene, CDR1 is DFQATT and CDR2 is SNEGSKA (reference sequence).